The present T cell receptor beta chain was sequenced within a study of beta chain features in type 1 diabetes. Regarding the study as a whole: Among patients with Type 1 diabetes, TCRB CDR3s were moderately but significantly shorter in every one of the four CD4+ subsets. It was among patients, rather than healthy donors, that naive, central memory and Treg TCRB repertoires appeared more similar. These data did not resolve whether HLA type affects TCRB rearrangement.

TCRB transcripts that were expressed got sequenced, as all of the isolated RNA had been reverse transcribed. Clones were read by immunoSEQ multiplex PCR, and TCRdb kept only the in-frame ones, dropping some. The data contain tens of thousands of clones, approximately 47% of them seen just once; the ten biggest clones take up 0.65% to 0.9%. V shed 9 bases and J shed 0 bases, with 15 bases lying between them. CDR1 and CDR2 (germline): LNHDA, SQIVND (reference sequence). The CDR3 length is 15 residues. This clone was observed a single time. No antigen is known for it. J is TRBJ1-3 and V is TRBV19, with no clear D. This receptor was identified in a man younger than 40 with type 1 diabetes. The sample taken for sequencing was central memory CD4+ T cells from blood. CDR3 region: CASAGRVDSGNTIYF. Written as DNA, the CDR3 is TGTGCCAGCGCTGGCCGGGTGGACTCTGGAAACACCATATATTTT.